The 27 T cell receptor beta chains presented below share a single source sample, sequenced in a study of T cells in Graves' hyperthyroidism and ophthalmopathy. It was RNA transcripts that yielded the amplified TCR beta CDR3 regions. The HTBI primer set drove a first-round RT-PCR of the TCR CDR3. One entry per CDR3 protein results from TCRdb running MiXCR on the multiplex PCR reads. The sample carries 380,000 or so distinct CDR3 sequences, about 15% recorded once. Source material: blood. Receptors were obtained from a woman in her twenties or thirties with Graves' hyperthyroidism.

About this clonotype itself: A much bigger clone sits one base away, suggesting this may be a read error. The rearrangement links TRBV20-1 to TRBJ2-1; the match to TRBD2 covers 8 bases. Germline lookup yields CDR1 DFQATT and CDR2 SNEGSKA (reference sequence). This CDR3 is built from 15 residues. The CDR3 spells CSARSGSSGPNEQLF. The CDR3 DNA follows: TGCAGTGCTAGATCGGGGTCTAGCGGGCCCAATGAGCAGCTCTTC.

The V call is TRBV4-1, the J call TRBJ2-1, with TRBD1 matching 8 bases. This CDR3 has 13 amino acids. V lost 4 bases to trimming and J lost 8 bases; unmatched junction nucleotides: 4. The V gene's germline CDR1 is MGHRA and CDR2 YSYEKL. The CDR3 loop is CASSRTGFHEQFF. The DNA of the CDR3 is TGCGCCAGCAGCCGGACAGGGTTCCATGAGCAGTTCTTC.

At least ten counts were recorded for this clonotype. The V call is TRBV20-1, the J call TRBJ1-1; possibly TRBD1 for D (5 bases). With 7 bases removed from V and 1 base from J, the gap between germline ends came to 13 bases. CDR3 size: 13 residues. The germline gives CDR1 DFQATT, CDR2 SNEGSKA (reference sequence). The chain's CDR3 is CSGRDARNTEAFF. The CDR3 DNA follows: TGCAGTGGGAGGGACGCTAGGAACACTGAAGCTTTCTTT.

Note on this clonotype: At one end, the junction sequence differs from germline, possibly due to a read error. The gene calls are TRBV7-7 and TRBJ2-6, with D hard to call. The CDR3 runs to 16 residues. CDR1 is SSHAT and CDR2 is FNYEAQ in the germline V gene (reference sequence). CDR3 amino acids: CASSRNLNSGANVLTF. The CDR3 DNA is TGTGCTAGCAGCCGAAATCTGAACTCTGGGGCCAACGTCCTGACTTTC.

In its sample, this clonotype was seen many times. V is TRBV28 and J is TRBJ1-5; D call uncertain. Trimming stripped 8 bases from V and 3 bases from J, with 8 bases between. The CDR3 runs to 12 residues. Germline lookup yields CDR1 MDHEN and CDR2 SYDVKM. CDR3 in amino acids: CASGQPNQPQHF. The CDR3 nucleotides read TGTGCCAGCGGGCAGCCCAATCAGCCCCAGCATTTT.

This clonotype came up a few times. V usage is TRBV7-9 and J usage is TRBJ2-3; D is unclear. Trimming removed 4 bases from V and 1 base from J, with 18 bases in between. Germline V gene lookup returns CDR1 SEHNR and CDR2 FQNEAQ (reference sequence). The CDR3 contains 17 residues. In nucleotides, the CDR3 is TGTGCCAGCAGCTCCGACCTCGTGGCGGAGCGCACAGATACGCAGTATTTT. This sequence encodes CASSSDLVAERTDTQYF.

Only a few counts were recorded for this clonotype. The chain uses TRBV7-2 and TRBJ2-6; D unresolved. The germline CDR1 and CDR2 sequences are SGHTA and FQGNSA. Trimming removed 4 bases at V and 0 bases at J, with 7 bases between. The CDR3 extends over 15 amino acids. For the CDR3, the DNA is TGTGCCAGCAGCTCCCGCCCCTCTGGGGCCAACGTCCTGACTTTC. This codes for CASSSRPSGANVLTF.

This clonotype was observed many times. This chain uses TRBV28 with TRBJ1-1; unclear D gene. CDR3 length: 13 amino acids. Germline values: CDR1 MDHEN, CDR2 SYDVKM. Trimming pared 5 bases from V and 5 bases from J, leaving 12 bases between. CDR3 bases: TGTGCCAGCAGTCCAACGTCGTCAACTGAAGCTTTCTTT. As protein: CASSPTSSTEAFF.

This clonotype came up many times. The gene calls are TRBV29-1 and TRBJ1-2; the match to TRBD1 covers 8 bases. Germline values: CDR1 SQVTM, CDR2 ANQGSEA. This CDR3 has 15 residues. J gave up 0 bases and V 6 bases, and 9 bases lay outside the gene matches. CDR3 sequence reads: CSVAGGLTTNYGYTF. The CDR3 nucleotides are TGCAGCGTCGCAGGGGGCCTTACCACTAACTATGGCTACACCTTC. Based on the CDR3 plus reference TRBV29-1 and TRBJ1-2, the full variable domain is SAVISQKPSRDICQRGTSLTIQCQVDSQVTMMFWYRQQPGQSLTLIATANQGSEATYESGFVIDKFPISRPNLTFSTLTVSNMSPEDSSIYLCSVAGGLTTNYGYTFGSGTRLTVV.

There are many counts of this clonotype. This chain joins TRBV12-3 or TRBV12-4 and TRBJ2-6, with D unresolved. Trimming pared 6 bases from V and 1 base from J, leaving 10 bases between. The CDR3 extends over 15 amino acids. In nucleotides, the CDR3 is TGTGCCAGCAGCCCGATCGGTTCTGGGGCCAACGTCCTGACTTTC. Its protein is CASSPIGSGANVLTF.

The rearrangement links TRBV6-6 to TRBJ1-1; perhaps TRBD1 as D (6 bases). Trimming pared 0 bases from V and 9 bases from J, leaving 23 bases between. Per the germline V gene, CDR1 is MNHNY and CDR2 is SVGAGI (reference sequence). This CDR3 is 17 amino acids long. For the CDR3, the DNA is TGTGCCAGCAGTTACTCGACTAGGACTCGGGGGGCGTCTAAAGCTTTCTTT. Its protein is CASSYSTRTRGASKAFF.

On this clonotype itself: A single base separates this from a much larger clone, so it may be a read error. The missing conserved phenylalanine or tryptophan at the end of this CDR3 makes a read error likely. The rearrangement uses TRBV7-8 and TRBJ2-3, with 12 bases identical to TRBD2. CDR1 and CDR2 from the germline V gene are SGHVS and FQNEAQ. The CDR3 totals 16 residues. V shed 5 bases, J shed 3 bases, and the junction held 6 bases outside the gene matches. Written as DNA, the CDR3 is TGTGCCAGCAGCGCCCGGACTAGCGGGACGACAGATACGCAGTATTCT. Its protein product is CASSARTSGTTDTQYS.

The chain couples TRBV14 to TRBJ2-5; tentatively, D is TRBD1 (6 bases). Trimming pared 1 base from V and 4 bases from J, leaving 10 bases between. CDR1 is SGHDN and CDR2 is FVKESK in the germline V gene. This CDR3 has 14 amino acids. The CDR3 reads CASSQVRGGETQYF. CDR3 DNA: TGTGCCAGCAGCCAAGTGAGAGGGGGAGAGACCCAGTACTTC.

This clonotype showed up just a few times. V is TRBV6-1 and J is TRBJ2-7; D is tentatively TRBD1 or TRBD2 (5 bases each). Germline V CDR1 and CDR2: MNHNS, SASEGT. The CDR3 extends over 15 amino acids. The V gene lost 1 base and the J gene lost 0 bases, with 10 bases spanning the gap. CDR3 residues: CASSEEAGSSYEQYF. In nucleotides, the CDR3 is TGTGCCAGCAGTGAAGAGGCAGGGAGCTCCTACGAGCAGTACTTC.

This clonotype has more than one count but fewer than ten. V and J are TRBV11-2 and TRBJ1-4; D unclear. From germline, CDR1 is SGHAT and CDR2 FQNNGV. The CDR3 runs 13 residues. The germline V and J ends were trimmed by 2 bases and 6 bases, with 7 bases remaining between them. The CDR3 region is CASSLMVDEKLFF. The CDR3 nucleotides read TGTGCCAGCAGCTTAATGGTCGATGAAAAACTGTTTTTT. The full variable domain, completed using reference TRBV11-2 and TRBJ1-4, is EAGVAQSPRYKIIEKRQSVAFWCNPISGHATLYWYQQILGQGPKLLIQFQNNGVVDDSQLPKDRFSAERLKGVDSTLKIQPAKLEDSAVYLCASSLMVDEKLFFGSGTQLSVL.

This clonotype was counted many times. This rearrangement joins TRBV5-1 to TRBJ2-2, with D perhaps TRBD2 (5 bases). The V end lost 4 bases, the J end lost 6 bases, and 22 bases lay between the germline ends. Germline lookup yields CDR1 SGHRS and CDR2 YFSETQ. The CDR3 has 17 residues. The CDR3 here is CASSSGRVGFLAGELFF. CDR3 coding DNA: TGCGCCAGCAGCAGCGGACGAGTCGGGTTTCTGGCCGGGGAGCTGTTTTTT.

This clonotype has only a few counts. This chain joins TRBV28 and TRBJ2-1; 7 bases match TRBD1. Germline CDR1 reads MDHEN; CDR2 reads SYDVKM. The trim removed 2 bases at V and 14 bases at J, leaving 9 bases unmatched. The CDR3 consists of 13 residues. The DNA of the CDR3 is TGTGCCAGCAGTTTAATGAGGGGGCGCAACGAGTTCTTC. Its protein is CASSLMRGRNEFF. The complete variable domain, with remaining parts taken from reference TRBV28 and TRBJ2-1, reads DVKVTQSSRYLVKRTGEKVFLECVQDMDHENMFWYRQDPGLGLRLIYFSYDVKMKEKGDIPEGYSVSREKKERFSLILESASTNQTSMYLCASSLMRGRNEFFGPGTRLTVL.

At least ten counts were recorded for this clonotype. The chain carries TRBV6-1 and TRBJ2-3, with 14 bases fitting TRBD2. The V gene's germline CDR1 is MNHNS and CDR2 SASEGT. The J segment lost 4 bases and the V segment lost 7 bases, leaving 4 bases of the junction unmatched. This CDR3 is 15 amino acids long. Here the CDR3 DNA reads TGTGCCAGCATTAGGGGACTAGCGGGAGCAGATACGCAGTATTTT. It is translated as CASIRGLAGADTQYF.

Only a few counts were recorded for this clonotype. This chain's CDR3 is CASSRKINQQNTEAFF. In DNA form, the CDR3 reads TGTGCCAGCAGCCGTAAAATAAATCAGCAAAACACTGAAGCTTTCTTT. V gene TRBV27 combines with J gene TRBJ1-1; D ambiguous. V was pared by 6 bases and J by 2 bases, with 19 bases between. Germline V gene data show CDR1 as MNHEY and CDR2 as SMNVEV (reference sequence). CDR3 length: 16 residues.

This rearrangement joins TRBV7-2 to TRBJ1-6, with D tentatively TRBD1 (6 bases). The V end lost 1 base, the J end lost 6 bases, and 13 bases lay between the germline ends. The CDR3 contains 16 residues. CDR1 is SGHTA, CDR2 FQGNSA, per germline. The CDR3 protein is CASSLVPGATNSPLHF. The CDR3 coding sequence is TGTGCCAGCAGCTTAGTTCCGGGGGCTACTAATTCACCCCTCCACTTT.

The table lists this clonotype with many counts. The chain recombines TRBV18 with TRBJ1-1, with D perhaps matching TRBD1 (6 bases). From germline, CDR1 is KGHSH and CDR2 LQKENI. This CDR3 comprises 12 residues. Trimming shortened V by 1 base and J by 11 bases, and 11 bases separated the two germline ends. The CDR3 sequence is CASSPQGGSAFF. CDR3 DNA sequence: TGTGCCAGCTCACCACAGGGGGGATCGGCTTTCTTT.

This clonotype was counted at least ten times. The chain couples TRBV7-8 to TRBJ2-1, with D maybe TRBD1 (5 bases). Trimming pared 5 bases from V and 2 bases from J, leaving 16 bases between. Looked up from germline, CDR1 is SGHVS and CDR2 is FQNEAQ. The CDR3 is 16 residues long. The CDR3 nucleotides read TGTGCCAGCAGCCCCGGATCCTCCAGGGCCTACAATGAGCAGTTCTTC. The encoded protein is CASSPGSSRAYNEQFF.

In its sample, this clonotype was seen a few times. This sequence joins TRBV28 and TRBJ1-4; weak D call: TRBD1 (5 bases). V dropped 5 bases and J dropped 8 bases, with 12 bases sitting between them. Germline values: CDR1 MDHEN, CDR2 SYDVKM. This CDR3 spans 13 amino acids. Here the CDR3 reads CASSLPGEEKLFF. CDR3 in DNA: TGTGCCAGCAGTCTCCCGGGGGAAGAAAAACTGTTTTTT.

The table lists this clonotype with a count of one. This chain links TRBV6-4 with TRBJ2-2, with D uncertain. The V gene lost 4 bases and the J gene lost 3 bases, with 9 bases spanning the gap. The germline gives CDR1 MRHNA, CDR2 SNTAGT. This CDR3 has 14 residues. The DNA of the CDR3 is TGTGCCAGCAGTGCCCGCCCAGACACCGGGGAGCTGTTTTTT. This translates into CASSARPDTGELFF.

This clonotype was found many times. The chain recombines TRBV2 with TRBJ2-7; tentative D call: TRBD1 (6 bases). Germline V gives CDR1 SNHLY, CDR2 FYNNEI. The CDR3 is made up of 13 amino acids. Deletions cut 6 bases from V and 4 bases from J, with 13 bases between. The CDR3 protein is CASRARGVYEQYF. CDR3 nucleotide sequence: TGTGCCAGCAGAGCCAGGGGAGTATACGAGCAGTACTTC.

Ten or more counts support this clonotype. The chain carries TRBV28 and TRBJ1-3; D gene unclear. CDR3 length: 13 amino acids. The V end lost 8 bases, the J end lost 8 bases, and 16 bases lay between the germline ends. Germline V CDR1 and CDR2: MDHEN, SYDVKM. In DNA form, the CDR3 reads TGTGCCAGCCCCGATCCCACCTGGGACACCATATATTTT. This codes for CASPDPTWDTIYF.

This clonotype was detected ten times or more. This chain connects TRBV30 to TRBJ1-1, with D hard to call. From germline, CDR1 is GTSNPN and CDR2 SVGIG (reference sequence). The CDR3 is made up of 11 amino acids. The V gene lost 5 bases and the J gene lost 1 base, with 5 bases spanning the gap. The CDR3 region has the DNA TGTGCCTGGGCAGGGAACACTGAAGCTTTCTTT. Its translation: CAWAGNTEAFF.